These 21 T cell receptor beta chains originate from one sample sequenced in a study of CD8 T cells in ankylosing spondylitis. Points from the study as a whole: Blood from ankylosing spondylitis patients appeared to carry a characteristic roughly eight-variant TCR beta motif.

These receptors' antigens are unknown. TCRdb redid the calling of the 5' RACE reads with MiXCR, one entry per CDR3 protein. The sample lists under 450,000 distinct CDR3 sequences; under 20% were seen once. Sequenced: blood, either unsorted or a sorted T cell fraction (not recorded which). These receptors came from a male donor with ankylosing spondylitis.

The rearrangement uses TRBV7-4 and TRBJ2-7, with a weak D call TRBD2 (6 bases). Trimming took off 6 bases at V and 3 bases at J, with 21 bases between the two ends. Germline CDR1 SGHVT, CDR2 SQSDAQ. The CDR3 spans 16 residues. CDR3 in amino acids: CASSLDRDSSRYEQYF. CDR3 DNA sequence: TGTGCCAGCAGTCTAGACCGGGACTCCAGTCGCTACGAGCAGTACTTC.

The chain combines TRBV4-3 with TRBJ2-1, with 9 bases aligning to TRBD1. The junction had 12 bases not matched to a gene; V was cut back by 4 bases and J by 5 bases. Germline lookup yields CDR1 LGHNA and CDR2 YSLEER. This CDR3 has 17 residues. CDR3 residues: CASSPPRTGAGHNEQFF. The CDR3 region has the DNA TGCGCCAGCAGCCCCCCCCGGACAGGGGCGGGCCACAATGAGCAGTTCTTC.

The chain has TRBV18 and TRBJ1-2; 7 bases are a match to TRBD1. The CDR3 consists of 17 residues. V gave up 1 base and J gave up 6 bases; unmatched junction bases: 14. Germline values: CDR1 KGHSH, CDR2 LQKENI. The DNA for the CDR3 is TGTGCCAGCTCACCACTTCGGGGGACAGATCCCCTCAATGGCTACACCTTC. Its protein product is CASSPLRGTDPLNGYTF.

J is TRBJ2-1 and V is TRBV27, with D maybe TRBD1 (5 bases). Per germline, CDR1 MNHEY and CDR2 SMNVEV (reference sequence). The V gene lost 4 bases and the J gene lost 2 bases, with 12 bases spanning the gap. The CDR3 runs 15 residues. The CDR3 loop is CASSSTDPTYNEQFF. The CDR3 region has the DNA TGTGCCAGCAGTTCGACAGACCCTACCTACAATGAGCAGTTCTTC.

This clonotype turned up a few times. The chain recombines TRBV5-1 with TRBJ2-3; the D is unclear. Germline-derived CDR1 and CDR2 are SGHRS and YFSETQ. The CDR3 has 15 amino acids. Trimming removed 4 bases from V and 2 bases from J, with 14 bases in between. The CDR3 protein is CASSPGRSVTDTQYF. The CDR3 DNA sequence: TGCGCCAGCAGCCCCGGTCGCTCCGTCACAGATACGCAGTATTTT.

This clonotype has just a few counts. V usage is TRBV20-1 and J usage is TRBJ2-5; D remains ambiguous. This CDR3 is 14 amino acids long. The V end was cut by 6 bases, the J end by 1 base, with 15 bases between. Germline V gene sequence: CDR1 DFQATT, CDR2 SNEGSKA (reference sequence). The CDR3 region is CSARVLRSQETQYF. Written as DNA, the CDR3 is TGCAGTGCCCGCGTTTTGCGGTCCCAAGAGACCCAGTACTTC.

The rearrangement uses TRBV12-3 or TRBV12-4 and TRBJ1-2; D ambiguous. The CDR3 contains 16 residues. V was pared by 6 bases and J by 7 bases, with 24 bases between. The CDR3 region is CASSLDLGRFSGGYTF. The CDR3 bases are TGTGCCAGCAGCCTGGATTTAGGGAGGTTCTCGGGTGGCTACACCTTC.

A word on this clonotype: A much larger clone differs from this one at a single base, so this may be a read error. CDR3 residues: CASSSPSRATEAFF. CDR3 sequence (DNA): TGTGCCAGCAGCTCTCCGAGCAGGGCGACTGAAGCTTTCTTT. This sequence joins TRBV4-2 and TRBJ1-1; D may be TRBD1 (5 bases). CDR1 is LGHNA, CDR2 YNFKEQ, per germline. V lost 5 bases, J lost 5 bases, and 15 bases lay in between. This CDR3 is 14 amino acids long.

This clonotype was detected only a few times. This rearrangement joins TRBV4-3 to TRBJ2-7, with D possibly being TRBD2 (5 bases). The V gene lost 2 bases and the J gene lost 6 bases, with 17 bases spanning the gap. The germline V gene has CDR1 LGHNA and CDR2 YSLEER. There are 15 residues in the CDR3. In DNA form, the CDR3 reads TGCGCCAGCAGCCAAACCCTGATGGGAGTGGCCGAGCAGTACTTC. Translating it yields CASSQTLMGVAEQYF.

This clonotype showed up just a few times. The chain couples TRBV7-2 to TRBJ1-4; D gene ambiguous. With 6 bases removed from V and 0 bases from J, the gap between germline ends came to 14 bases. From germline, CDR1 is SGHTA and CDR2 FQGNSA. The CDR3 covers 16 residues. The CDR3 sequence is CASSFPSGTTNEKLFF. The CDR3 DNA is TGTGCCAGCAGTTTCCCTTCCGGGACAACTAATGAAAAACTGTTTTTT.

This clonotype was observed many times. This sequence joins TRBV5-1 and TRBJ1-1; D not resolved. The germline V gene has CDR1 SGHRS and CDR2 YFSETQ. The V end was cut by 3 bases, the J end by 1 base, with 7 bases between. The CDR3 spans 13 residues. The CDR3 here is CASSSDTNTEAFF. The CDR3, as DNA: TGCGCCAGCAGCTCCGACACGAACACTGAAGCTTTCTTT. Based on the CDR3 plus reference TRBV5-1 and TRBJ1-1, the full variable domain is KAGVTQTPRYLIKTRGQQVTLSCSPISGHRSVSWYQQTPGQGLQFLFEYFSETQRNKGNFPGRFSGRQFSNSRSEMNVSTLELGDSALYLCASSSDTNTEAFFGQGTRLTVV.

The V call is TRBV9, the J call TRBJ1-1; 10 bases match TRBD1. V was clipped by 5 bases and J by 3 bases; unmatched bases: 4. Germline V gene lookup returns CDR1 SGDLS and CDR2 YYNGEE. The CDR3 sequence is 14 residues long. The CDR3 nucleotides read TGTGCCAGCAGTGCCGGGACAGGGGACACTGAAGCTTTCTTT. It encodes CASSAGTGDTEAFF.

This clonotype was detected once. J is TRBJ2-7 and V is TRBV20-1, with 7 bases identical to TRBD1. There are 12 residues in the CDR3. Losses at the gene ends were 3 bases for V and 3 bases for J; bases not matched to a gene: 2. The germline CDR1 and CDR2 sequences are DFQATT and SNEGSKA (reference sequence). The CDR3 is CSASGQVYEQYF. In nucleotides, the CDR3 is TGCAGTGCTAGTGGACAGGTCTACGAGCAGTACTTC.

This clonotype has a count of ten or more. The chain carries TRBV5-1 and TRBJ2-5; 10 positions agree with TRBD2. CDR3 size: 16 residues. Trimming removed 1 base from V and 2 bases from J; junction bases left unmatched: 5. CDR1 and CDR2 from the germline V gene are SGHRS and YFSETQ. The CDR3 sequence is CASSLPSGGTQETQYF. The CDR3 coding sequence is TGCGCCAGCAGCTTGCCTAGCGGGGGCACTCAAGAGACCCAGTACTTC.

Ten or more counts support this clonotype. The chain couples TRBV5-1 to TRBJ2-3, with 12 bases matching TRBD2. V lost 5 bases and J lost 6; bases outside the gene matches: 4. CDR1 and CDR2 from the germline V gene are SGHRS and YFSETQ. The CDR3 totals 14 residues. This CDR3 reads CASSGLAGSDTQYF. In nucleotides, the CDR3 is TGCGCCAGCAGTGGACTAGCGGGATCGGATACGCAGTATTTT.

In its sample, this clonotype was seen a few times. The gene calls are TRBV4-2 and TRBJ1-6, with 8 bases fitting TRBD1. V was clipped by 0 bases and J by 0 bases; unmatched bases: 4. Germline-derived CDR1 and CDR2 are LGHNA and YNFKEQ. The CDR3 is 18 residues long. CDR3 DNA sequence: TGTGCCAGCAGCCAAGAGCGACAGGGGAGCTCCTATAATTCACCCCTCCACTTT. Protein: CASSQERQGSSYNSPLHF.

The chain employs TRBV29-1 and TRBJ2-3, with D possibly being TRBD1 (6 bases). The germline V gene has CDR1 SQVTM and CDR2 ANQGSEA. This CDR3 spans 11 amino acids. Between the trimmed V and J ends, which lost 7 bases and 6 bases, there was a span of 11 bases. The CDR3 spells CSATGFDTQYF. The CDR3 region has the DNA TGCAGCGCCACAGGGTTTGATACGCAGTATTTT.

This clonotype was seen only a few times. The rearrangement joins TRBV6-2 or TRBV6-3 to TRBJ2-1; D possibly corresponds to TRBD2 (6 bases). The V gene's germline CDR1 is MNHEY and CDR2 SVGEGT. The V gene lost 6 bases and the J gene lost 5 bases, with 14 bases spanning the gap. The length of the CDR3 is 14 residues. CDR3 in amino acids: CASRGSSANNEQFF. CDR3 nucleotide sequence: TGTGCCAGCAGGGGGTCTAGCGCGAACAATGAGCAGTTCTTC.

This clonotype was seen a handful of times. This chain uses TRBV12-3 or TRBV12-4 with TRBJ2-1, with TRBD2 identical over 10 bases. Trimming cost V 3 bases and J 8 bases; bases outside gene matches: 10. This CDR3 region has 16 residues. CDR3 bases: TGTGCCAGCAGTTTTCTTCCCGGGACTAGCGTCGATGAGCAGTTCTTC. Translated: CASSFLPGTSVDEQFF.

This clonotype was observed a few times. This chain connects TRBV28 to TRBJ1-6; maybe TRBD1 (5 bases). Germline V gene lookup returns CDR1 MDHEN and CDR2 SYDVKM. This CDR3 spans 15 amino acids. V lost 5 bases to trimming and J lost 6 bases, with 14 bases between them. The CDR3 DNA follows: TGTGCCAGCAGTCTGGGGGGGAATCCTAATTCACCCCTCCACTTT. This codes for CASSLGGNPNSPLHF.

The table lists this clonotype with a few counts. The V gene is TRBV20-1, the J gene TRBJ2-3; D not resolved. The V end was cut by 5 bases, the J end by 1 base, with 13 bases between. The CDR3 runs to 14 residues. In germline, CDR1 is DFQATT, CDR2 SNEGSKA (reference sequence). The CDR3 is CSAFSPERTDTQYF. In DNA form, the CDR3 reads TGCAGTGCTTTCTCCCCCGAGCGCACAGATACGCAGTATTTT.